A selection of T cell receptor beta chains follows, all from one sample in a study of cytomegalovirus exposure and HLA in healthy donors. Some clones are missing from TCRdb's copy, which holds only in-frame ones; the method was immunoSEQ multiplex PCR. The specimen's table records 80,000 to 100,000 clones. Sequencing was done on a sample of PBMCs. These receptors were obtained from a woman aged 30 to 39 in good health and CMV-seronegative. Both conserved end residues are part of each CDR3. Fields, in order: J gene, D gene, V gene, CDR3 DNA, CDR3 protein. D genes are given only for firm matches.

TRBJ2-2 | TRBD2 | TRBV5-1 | TGCGCCAGCAGCTTGGGGGCGGGGGTCGCCACCGGGGAGCTGTTTTTT | CASSLGAGVATGELFF
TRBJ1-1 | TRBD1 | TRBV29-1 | TGCAGCGTAGCTCGACAGGGGGTGAACACTGAAGCTTTCTTT | CSVARQGVNTEAFF
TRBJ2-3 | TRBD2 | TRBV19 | TGTGCCAGTGGCGGCGCGGGGGGTATAGATACGCAGTATTTT | CASGGAGGIDTQYF
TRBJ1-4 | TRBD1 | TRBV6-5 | TGTGCCAGCAGTTCCAACAGGGGCCGAGCGGGCGAAAAACTGTTTTTT | CASSSNRGRAGEKLFF
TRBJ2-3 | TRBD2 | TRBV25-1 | TGTGCCAGCAGTGGGAGACTAGCGGGAGCCCGGGGAACAGATACGCAGTATTTT | CASSGRLAGARGTDTQYF
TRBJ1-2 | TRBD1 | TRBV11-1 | TGTGCCAGCAGCTCGCCGGGGACAGGATCTAACTATGGCTACACCTTC | CASSSPGTGSNYGYTF
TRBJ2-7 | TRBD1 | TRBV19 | TGTGCCAGTACCCCGGGACAGGGGCTCTACGAGCAGTACTTC | CASTPGQGLYEQYF
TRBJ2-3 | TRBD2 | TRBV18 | TGTGCCAGCTCACCAATTGGCGGGGGGGCCGGAGATACGCAGTATTTT | CASSPIGGGAGDTQYF
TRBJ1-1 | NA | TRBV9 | TGTGCCAGCAGCGTAGGGAGCAGCGGGACTGAAGCTTTCTTT | CASSVGSSGTEAFF
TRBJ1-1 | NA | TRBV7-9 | TGTGCCAGCAGCTTATCGGGGGGCAACACTGAAGCTTTCTTT | CASSLSGGNTEAFF
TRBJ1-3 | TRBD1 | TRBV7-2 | TGTGCCAGCAGCTCGGGACAGGGGGTAAACACCATATATTTT | CASSSGQGVNTIYF
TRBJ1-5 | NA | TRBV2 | TGTGCCAGCAGTGAATCCCCCAATAGCAATCAGCCCCAGCATTTT | CASSESPNSNQPQHF
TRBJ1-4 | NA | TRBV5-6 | TGTGCCACGGAGTTACGGGGAAATGAAAAACTGTTTTTT | CATELRGNEKLFF
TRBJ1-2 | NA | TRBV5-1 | TGCGCCAGCAGTCCCCGACAGGCTAACTATGGCTACACCTTC | CASSPRQANYGYTF
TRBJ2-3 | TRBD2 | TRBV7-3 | TGTGCCAGCAGCCGGCTAGCGGGAGTGACAGATACGCAGTATTTT | CASSRLAGVTDTQYF
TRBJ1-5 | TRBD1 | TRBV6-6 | TGTGCCAGCAGTTCCCAGGGGGGCGATCAGCCCCAGCATTTT | CASSSQGGDQPQHF
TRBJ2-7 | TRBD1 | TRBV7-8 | TGTGCCAGCAGCTTTTCCAGGCTCGGGACAGGGACCTACGAGCAGTACTTC | CASSFSRLGTGTYEQYF
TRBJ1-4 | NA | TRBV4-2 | TGTGCCAGCAGCCCCACGGGGTCCGGGCGCGTCACAACTAATGAAAAACTGTTTTTT | CASSPTGSGRVTTNEKLFF
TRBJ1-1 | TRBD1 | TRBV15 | TGTGCCACCAGCAGAGACAGGGGGATCACTGAAGCTTTCTTT | CATSRDRGITEAFF
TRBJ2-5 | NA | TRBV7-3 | TGTGCCAGCAGCTTATCTGGGCAGGGAGAGACCCAGTACTTC | CASSLSGQGETQYF
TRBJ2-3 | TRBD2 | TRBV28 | TGTGCCAGCAGTCATGGGACTAGCGTCGCAGATACGCAGTATTTT | CASSHGTSVADTQYF
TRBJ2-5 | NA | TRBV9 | TGTGCCAGCAGCGTAGGAAGCCCCAGGGCGGGGGAGACCCAGTACTTC | CASSVGSPRAGETQYF
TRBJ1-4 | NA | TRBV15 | TGTGCCACCAGCTCTCGTCTGTATAATGAAAAACTGTTTTTT | CATSSRLYNEKLFF
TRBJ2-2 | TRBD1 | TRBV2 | TGTGCCAGCAAAGAACAGGGGGCAAGGAACACCGGGGAGCTGTTTTTT | CASKEQGARNTGELFF
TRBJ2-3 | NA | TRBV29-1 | TGCAGCGTTGATAGACAGAGCACAGATACGCAGTATTTT | CSVDRQSTDTQYF
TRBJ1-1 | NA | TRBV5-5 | TGTGCCAGCAGCGTACAGGACACTGAAGCTTTCTTT | CASSVQDTEAFF
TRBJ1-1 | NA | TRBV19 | TGTGCCAGTAGTATCCCCCCAGGGTATGTTGACGACACTGAAGCTTTCTTT | CASSIPPGYVDDTEAFF
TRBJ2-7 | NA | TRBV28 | TGTGCCAGCAGTTTCGGGAGTACGCTTTACGAGCAGTACTTC | CASSFGSTLYEQYF
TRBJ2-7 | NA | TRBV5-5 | TGTGCCAGCAGTTACTCCTACGAGCAGTACTTC | CASSYSYEQYF
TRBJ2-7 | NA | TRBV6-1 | TGTGCCAGCAGTCCCAGTCAGGACAGCTCCTACGAGCAGTACTTC | CASSPSQDSSYEQYF
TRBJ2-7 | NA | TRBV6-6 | TGTGCCAGCAGCCAAGACAGTGGCGAGCAGTACTTC | CASSQDSGEQYF
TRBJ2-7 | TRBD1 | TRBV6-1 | TGTGCCAGCAGTGACGGGACAGTGAAAGCCTACGAGCAGTACTTC | CASSDGTVKAYEQYF
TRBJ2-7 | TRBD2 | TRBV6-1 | TGTGCCAGCAGTGATTCAGGACTAGCCTCCTACGAGCAGTACTTC | CASSDSGLASYEQYF
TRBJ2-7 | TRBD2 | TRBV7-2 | TGTGCCAGCAGCTTAGGACTAGCGGGGGGGTACGAGCAGTACTTC | CASSLGLAGGYEQYF
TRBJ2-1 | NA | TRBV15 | TGTGCCACCAGCTTCCCGGACAGATACAATGAGCAGTTCTTC | CATSFPDRYNEQFF
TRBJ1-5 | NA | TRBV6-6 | TGTGCCAGCACCCACGGGAGACAGCCCCAGCATTTT | CASTHGRQPQHF
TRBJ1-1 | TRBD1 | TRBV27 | TGTGCCAGCAGTTTAGAACAGGGGACAATGAACACTGAAGCTTTCTTT | CASSLEQGTMNTEAFF